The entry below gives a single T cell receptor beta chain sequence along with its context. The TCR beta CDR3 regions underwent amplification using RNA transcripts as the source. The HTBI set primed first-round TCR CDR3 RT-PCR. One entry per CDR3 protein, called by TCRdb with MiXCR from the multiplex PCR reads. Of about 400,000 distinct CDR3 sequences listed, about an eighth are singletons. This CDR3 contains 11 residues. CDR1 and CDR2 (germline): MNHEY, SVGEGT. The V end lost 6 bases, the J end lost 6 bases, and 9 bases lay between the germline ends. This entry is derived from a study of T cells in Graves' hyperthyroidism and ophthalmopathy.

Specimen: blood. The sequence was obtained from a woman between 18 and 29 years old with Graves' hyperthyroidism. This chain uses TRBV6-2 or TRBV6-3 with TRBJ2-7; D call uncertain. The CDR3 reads CASSGAGEQYF. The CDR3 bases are TGTGCCAGCAGCGGCGCCGGCGAGCAGTACTTC.